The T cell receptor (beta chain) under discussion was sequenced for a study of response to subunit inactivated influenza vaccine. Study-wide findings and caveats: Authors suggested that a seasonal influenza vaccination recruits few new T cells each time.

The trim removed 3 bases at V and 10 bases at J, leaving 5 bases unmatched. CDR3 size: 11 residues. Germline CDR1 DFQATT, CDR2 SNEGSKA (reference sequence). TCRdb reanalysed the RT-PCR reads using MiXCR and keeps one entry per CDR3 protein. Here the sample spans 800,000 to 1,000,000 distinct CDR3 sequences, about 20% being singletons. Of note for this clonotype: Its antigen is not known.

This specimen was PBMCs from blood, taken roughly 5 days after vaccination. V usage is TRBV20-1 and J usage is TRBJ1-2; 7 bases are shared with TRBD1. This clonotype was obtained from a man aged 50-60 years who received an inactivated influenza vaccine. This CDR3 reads CSASRGHDYTF. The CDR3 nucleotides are TGCAGTGCTAGTAGGGGGCACGACTACACCTTC.